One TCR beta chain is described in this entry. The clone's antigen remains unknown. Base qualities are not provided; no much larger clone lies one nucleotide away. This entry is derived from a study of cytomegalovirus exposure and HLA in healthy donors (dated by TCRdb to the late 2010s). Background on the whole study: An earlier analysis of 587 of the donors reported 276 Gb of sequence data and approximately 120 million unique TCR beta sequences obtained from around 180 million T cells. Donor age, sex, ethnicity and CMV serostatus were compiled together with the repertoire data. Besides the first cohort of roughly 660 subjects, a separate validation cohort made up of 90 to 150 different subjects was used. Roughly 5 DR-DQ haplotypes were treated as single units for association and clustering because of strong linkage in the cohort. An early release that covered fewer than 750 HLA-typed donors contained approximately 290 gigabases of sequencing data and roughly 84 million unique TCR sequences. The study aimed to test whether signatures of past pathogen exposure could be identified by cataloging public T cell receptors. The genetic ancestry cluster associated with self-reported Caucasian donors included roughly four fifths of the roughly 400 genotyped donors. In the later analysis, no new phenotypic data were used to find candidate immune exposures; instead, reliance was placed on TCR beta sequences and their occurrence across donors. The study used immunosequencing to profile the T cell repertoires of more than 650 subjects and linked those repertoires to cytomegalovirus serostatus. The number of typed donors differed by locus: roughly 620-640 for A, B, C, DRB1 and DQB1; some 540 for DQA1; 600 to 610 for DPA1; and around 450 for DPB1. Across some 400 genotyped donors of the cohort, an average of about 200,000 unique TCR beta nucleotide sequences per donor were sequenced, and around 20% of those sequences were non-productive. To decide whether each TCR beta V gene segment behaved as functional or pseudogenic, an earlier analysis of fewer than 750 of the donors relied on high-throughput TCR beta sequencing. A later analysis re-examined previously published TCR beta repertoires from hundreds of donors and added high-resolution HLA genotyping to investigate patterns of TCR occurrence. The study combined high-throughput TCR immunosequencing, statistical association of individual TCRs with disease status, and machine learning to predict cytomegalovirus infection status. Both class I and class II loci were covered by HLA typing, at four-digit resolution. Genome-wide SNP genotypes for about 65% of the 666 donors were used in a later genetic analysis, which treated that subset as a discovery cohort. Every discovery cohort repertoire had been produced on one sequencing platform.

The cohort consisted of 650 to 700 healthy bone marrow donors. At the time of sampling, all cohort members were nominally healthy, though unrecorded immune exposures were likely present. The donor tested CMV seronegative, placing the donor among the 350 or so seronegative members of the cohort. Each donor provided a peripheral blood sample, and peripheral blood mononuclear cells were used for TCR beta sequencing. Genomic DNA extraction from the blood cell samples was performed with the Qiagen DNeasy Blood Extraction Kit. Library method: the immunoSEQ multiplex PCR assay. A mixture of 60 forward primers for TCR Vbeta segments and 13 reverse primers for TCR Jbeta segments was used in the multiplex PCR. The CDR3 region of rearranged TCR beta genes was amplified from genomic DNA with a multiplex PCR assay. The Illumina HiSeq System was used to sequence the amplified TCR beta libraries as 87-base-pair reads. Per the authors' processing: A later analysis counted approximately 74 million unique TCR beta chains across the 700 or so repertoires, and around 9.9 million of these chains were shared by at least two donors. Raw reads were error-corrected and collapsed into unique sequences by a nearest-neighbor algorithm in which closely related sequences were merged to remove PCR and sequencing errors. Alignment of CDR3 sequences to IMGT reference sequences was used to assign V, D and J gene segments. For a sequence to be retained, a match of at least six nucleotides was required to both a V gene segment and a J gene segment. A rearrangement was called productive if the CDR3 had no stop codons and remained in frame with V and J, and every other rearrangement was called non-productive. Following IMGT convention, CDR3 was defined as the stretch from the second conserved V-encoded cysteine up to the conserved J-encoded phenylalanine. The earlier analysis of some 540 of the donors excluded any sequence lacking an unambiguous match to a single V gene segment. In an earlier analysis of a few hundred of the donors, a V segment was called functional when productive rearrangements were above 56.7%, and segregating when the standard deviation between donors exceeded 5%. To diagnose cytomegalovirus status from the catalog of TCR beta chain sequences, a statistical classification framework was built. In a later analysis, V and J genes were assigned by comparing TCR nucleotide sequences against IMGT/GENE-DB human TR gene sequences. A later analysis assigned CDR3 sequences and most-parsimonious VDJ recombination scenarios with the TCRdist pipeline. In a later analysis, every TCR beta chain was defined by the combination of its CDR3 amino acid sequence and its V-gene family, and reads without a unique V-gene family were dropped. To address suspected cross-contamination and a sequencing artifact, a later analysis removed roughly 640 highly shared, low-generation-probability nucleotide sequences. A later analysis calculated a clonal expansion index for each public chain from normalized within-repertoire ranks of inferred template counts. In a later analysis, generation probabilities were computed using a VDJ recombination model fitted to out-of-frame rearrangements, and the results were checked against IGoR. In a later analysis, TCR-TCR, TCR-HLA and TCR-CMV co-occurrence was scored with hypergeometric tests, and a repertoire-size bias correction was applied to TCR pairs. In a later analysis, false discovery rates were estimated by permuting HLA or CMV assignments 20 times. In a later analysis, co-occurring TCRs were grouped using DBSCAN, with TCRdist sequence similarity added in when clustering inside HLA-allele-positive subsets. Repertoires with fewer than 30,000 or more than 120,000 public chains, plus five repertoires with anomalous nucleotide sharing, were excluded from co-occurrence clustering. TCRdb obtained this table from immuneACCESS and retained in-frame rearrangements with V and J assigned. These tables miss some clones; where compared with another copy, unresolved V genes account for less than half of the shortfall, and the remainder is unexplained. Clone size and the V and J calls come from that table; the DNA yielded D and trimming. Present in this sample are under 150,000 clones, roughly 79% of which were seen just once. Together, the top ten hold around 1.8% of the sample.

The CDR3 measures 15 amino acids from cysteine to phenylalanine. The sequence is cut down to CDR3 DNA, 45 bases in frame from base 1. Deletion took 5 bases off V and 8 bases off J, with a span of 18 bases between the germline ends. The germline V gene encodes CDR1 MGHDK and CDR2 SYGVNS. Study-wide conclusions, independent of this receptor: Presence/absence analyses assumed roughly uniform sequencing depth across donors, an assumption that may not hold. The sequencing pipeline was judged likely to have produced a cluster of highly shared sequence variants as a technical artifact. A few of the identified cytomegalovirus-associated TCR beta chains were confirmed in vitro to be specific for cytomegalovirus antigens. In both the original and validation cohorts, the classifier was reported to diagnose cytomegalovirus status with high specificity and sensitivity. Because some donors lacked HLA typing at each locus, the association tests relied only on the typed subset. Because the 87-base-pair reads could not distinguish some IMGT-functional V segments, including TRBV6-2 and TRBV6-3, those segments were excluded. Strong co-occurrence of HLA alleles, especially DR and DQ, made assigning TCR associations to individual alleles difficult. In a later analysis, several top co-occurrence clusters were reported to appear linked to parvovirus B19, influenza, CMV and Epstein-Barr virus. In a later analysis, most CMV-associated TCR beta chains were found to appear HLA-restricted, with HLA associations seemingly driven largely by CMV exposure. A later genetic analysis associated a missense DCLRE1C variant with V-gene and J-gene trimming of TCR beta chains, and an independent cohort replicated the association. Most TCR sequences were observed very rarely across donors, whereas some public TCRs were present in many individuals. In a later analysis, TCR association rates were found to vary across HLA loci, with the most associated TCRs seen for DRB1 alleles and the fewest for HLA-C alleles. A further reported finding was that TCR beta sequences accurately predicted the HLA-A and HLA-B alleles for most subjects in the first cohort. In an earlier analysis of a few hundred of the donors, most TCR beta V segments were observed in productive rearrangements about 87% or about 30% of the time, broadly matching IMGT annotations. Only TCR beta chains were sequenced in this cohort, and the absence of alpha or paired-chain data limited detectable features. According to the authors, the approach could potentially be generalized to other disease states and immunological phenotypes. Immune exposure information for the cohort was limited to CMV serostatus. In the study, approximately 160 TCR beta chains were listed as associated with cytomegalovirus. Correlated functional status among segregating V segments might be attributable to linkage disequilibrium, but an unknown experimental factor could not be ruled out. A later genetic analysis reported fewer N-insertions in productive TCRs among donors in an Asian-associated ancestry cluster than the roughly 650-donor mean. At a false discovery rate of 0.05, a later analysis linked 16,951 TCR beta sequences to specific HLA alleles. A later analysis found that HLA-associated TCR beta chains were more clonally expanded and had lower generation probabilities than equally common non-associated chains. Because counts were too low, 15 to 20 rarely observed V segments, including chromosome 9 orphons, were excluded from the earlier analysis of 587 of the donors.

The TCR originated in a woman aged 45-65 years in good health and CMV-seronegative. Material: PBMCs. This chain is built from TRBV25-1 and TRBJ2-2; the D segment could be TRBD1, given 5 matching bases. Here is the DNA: TGTGCCAGCAGTCGACAGCATACCCAAGGTGGGGAGCTGTTTTTT. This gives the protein CASSRQHTQGGELFF.